Below are 5 T cell receptor beta chains sequenced from a single sample in a study of blood T cell repertoires in COVID-19. Clones were sequenced by immunoSEQ multiplex PCR, and TCRdb holds only the in-frame ones, with some missing. The data hold 15,000 to 20,000 clones, with about nine tenths observed a single time. The sample consisted of peripheral blood. These receptors were obtained from a human donor in a cohort sampled during active COVID-19.

Only one count was recorded for this clone. V is TRBV6-4 and J is TRBJ2-7, with 9 positions matching TRBD2. The CDR3 totals 16 residues. Losses at the gene ends were 0 bases for V and 2 bases for J; bases not matched to a gene: 5. Germline lookup yields CDR1 MRHNA and CDR2 SNTAGT. The CDR3 DNA reads as TGTGCCAGCAGTGACTCTCTGCGGGAGGGGACCTACGAGCAGTACTTC. Its protein product is CASSDSLREGTYEQYF.

Only one count was recorded for this clone. The rearrangement joins TRBV7-2 to TRBJ1-4; maybe TRBD1 (5 bases). Germline V gene lookup returns CDR1 SGHTA and CDR2 FQGNSA. The CDR3 runs to 15 residues. The germline V and J ends were trimmed by 5 bases and 4 bases, with 14 bases remaining between them. CDR3 region: CASSPTRAVNEKLFF. The CDR3 DNA sequence: TGTGCCAGCAGCCCTACCAGGGCCGTTAATGAAAAACTGTTTTTT.

V usage is TRBV7-9 and J usage is TRBJ2-5, with 7 bases aligning to TRBD2. This CDR3 has 14 amino acids. Germline CDR1 and CDR2: SEHNR and FQNEAQ (reference sequence). V shed 3 bases and J 5 bases; nucleotides not matched to a gene: 6. The CDR3 DNA reads TGTGCCAGCAGCTTTGCGCGGGGGTTGGAGACCCAGTACTTC. Encoded protein: CASSFARGLETQYF.

V is TRBV5-6 and J is TRBJ1-6, with D unclear. The CDR3 is 16 amino acids. Germline CDR1 SGHDT, CDR2 YYEEEE. Between the trimmed V and J ends, which lost 2 bases and 0 bases, there was a span of 9 bases. This CDR3 reads CASSFKLSSYNSPLHF. For the CDR3, the DNA is TGTGCCAGCAGCTTCAAGTTGAGCTCCTATAATTCACCCCTCCACTTT.

The V call is TRBV27, the J call TRBJ2-5; 7 bases match TRBD1. The V and J ends lost 10 bases and 0 bases, in that order; junction bases with no gene match: 8. The CDR3 contains 14 residues. Per the germline V gene, CDR1 is MNHEY and CDR2 is SMNVEV (reference sequence). The CDR3 DNA reads as TGTGCCACCCGGTCGACAGGGTACCAAGAGACCCAGTACTTC. It specifies CATRSTGYQETQYF.